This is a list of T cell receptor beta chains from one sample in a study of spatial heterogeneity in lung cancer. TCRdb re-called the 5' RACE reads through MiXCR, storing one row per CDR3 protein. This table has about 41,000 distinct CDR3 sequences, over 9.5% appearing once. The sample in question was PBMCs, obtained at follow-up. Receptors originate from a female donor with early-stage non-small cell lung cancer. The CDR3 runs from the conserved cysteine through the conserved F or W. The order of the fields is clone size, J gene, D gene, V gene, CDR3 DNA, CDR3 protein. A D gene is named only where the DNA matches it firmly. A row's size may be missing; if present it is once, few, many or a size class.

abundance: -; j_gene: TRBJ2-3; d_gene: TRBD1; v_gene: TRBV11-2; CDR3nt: TGTGCCAGCAGCTTAGATCTAGTCGGGACAGCCACAGATACGCAGTATTTT; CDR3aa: CASSLDLVGTATDTQYF
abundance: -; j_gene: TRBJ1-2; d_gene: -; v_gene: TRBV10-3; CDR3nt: TGTGCCATCAGGAGGGACGGAGACTATGGCTACACCTTC; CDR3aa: CAIRRDGDYGYTF
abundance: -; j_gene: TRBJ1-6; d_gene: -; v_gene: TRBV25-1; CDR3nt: TGTGCCAGCAGTGTGAAGGGGTCACCCCTCCACTTT; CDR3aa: CASSVKGSPLHF
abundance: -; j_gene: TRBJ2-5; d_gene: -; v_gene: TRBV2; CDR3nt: TGTGCCAGCAGTGGGGAAGGACTGAGAGAGACCCAGTACTTC; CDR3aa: CASSGEGLRETQYF
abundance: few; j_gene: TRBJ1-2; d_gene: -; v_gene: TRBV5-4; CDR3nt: TGTGCCAGCAGCTCCCCCGGGTTGAGCTACACCTTC; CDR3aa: CASSSPGLSYTF
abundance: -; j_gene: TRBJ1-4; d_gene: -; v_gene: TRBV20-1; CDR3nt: TGCAGTGCTAGAGATGTCCGGCCGGGGGGCGAAAAACTGTTTTTT; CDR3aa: CSARDVRPGGEKLFF
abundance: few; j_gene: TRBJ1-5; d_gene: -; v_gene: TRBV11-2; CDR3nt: TGTGCCAGCAGCTTAGGCCGTCTGACGCTGACAGGCAATAGCAATCAGCCCCAGCATTTT; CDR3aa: CASSLGRLTLTGNSNQPQHF
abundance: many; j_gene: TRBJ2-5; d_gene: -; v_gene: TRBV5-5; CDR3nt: TGTGCCAGCAGCTTGCAGTGGGGGGGCCGGGAGACCCAGTACTTC; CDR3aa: CASSLQWGGRETQYF
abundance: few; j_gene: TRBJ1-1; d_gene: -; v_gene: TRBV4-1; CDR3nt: TGCGCCAGCAGCGCCCCGGGAGCCACTGAAGCTTTCTTT; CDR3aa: CASSAPGATEAFF
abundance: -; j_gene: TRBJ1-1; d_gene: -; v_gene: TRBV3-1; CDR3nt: TGTGCCAGCAGCCCCGCAGGGAGCACTGAAGCTTTCTTT; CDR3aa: CASSPAGSTEAFF
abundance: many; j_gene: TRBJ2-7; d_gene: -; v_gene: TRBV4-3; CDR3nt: TGCGCCAGCAGCCCCACCGGGACAGAGCAGTACTTC; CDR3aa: CASSPTGTEQYF
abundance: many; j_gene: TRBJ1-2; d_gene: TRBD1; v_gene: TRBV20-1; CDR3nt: TGCAGTGCTAACGGACAGGCGTCATGGGGCTACACCTTC; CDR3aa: CSANGQASWGYTF
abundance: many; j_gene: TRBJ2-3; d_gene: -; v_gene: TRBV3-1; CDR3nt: TGTGCCAGCAAGATAGGGGGGGCCATTCCAGATACGCAGTATTTT; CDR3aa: CASKIGGAIPDTQYF
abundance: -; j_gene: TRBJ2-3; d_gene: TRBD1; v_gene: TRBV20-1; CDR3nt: TGCAGTGCCCCCAGGGGGTTACAGCGCACAGATACGCAGTATTTT; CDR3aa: CSAPRGLQRTDTQYF
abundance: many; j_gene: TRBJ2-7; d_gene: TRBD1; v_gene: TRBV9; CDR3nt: TGTGCCAGCAGTACAGGACAGGGGGCTGGCGAGCAGTACTTC; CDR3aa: CASSTGQGAGEQYF
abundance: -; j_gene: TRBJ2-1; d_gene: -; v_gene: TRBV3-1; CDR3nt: TGTGCCAGCACCCTAGGGAGGAGCTCCTACAATGAGCAGTTCTTC; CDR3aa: CASTLGRSSYNEQFF
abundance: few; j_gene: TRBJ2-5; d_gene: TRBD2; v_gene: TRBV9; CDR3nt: TGTGCCAGCAGCGCCTCCCCAGCGGGGGGACGCGAAGAGACCCAGTACTTC; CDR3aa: CASSASPAGGREETQYF
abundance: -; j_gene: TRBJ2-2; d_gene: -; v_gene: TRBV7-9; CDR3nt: TGTGCCAGCAGCCAGGGGTGGGGCCCCACGAAGACCGGGGAGCTGTTTTTT; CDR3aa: CASSQGWGPTKTGELFF
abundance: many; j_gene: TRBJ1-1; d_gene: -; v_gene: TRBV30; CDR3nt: TGTGCCTGGAGTGTATTCGGCTTGAACACTGAAGCTTTCTTT; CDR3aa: CAWSVFGLNTEAFF
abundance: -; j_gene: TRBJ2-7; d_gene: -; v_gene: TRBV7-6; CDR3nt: TGTGCCAGCAGCCCCGGACCTAACTACGAGCAGTACTTC; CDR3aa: CASSPGPNYEQYF
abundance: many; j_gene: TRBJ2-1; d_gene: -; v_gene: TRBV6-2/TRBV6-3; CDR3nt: TGTGCCAGCAAGGGGGCCTACAATGAGCAGTTCTTC; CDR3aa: CASKGAYNEQFF
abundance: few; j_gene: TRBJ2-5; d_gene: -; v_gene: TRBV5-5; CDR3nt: TGTGCCAGCAGCCCCAGAGGGTACCAAGAGACCCAGTACTTC; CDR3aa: CASSPRGYQETQYF
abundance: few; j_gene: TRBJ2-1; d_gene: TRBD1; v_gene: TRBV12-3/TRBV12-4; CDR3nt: TGTGCCAGCAGGGGACTGGGACAGGGGCACTACAATGAGCAGTTCTTC; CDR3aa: CASRGLGQGHYNEQFF
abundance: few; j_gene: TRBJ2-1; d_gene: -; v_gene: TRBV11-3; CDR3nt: TGTGCCAGCAGCTTAGGCTCGGGGAGCTCCTACAATGAGCAGTTCTTC; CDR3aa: CASSLGSGSSYNEQFF
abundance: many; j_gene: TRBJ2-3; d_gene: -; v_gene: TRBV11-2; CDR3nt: TGTGCCAGCAGCAACCCGGGATCCCGCACAGATACGCAGTATTTT; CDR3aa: CASSNPGSRTDTQYF
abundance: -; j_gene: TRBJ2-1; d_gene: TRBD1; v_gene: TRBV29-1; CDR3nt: TGCAGCGTCTCCGGACAGGGCGGGTATAGGCGAGACAATGAGCAGTTCTTC; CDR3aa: CSVSGQGGYRRDNEQFF
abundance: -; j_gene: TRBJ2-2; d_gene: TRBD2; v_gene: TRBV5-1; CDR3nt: TGCGCCAGCAGCAACCGGACTAGCCTGGGCGGGGAGCTGTTTTTT; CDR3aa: CASSNRTSLGGELFF
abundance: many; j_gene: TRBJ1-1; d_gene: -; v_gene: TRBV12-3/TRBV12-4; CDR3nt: TGTGCCAGCAGTGTCCGGGGAGGGGTCACTGAAGCTTTCTTT; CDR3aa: CASSVRGGVTEAFF
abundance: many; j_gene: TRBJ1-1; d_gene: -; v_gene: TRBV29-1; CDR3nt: TGCAGCGCCCACGACAGACCGAACACTGAAGCTTTCTTT; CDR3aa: CSAHDRPNTEAFF
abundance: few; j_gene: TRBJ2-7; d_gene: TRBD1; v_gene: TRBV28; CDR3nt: TGTGCCAGCAGTCCCGCGCTGGACAGGGGATACGAGCAGTACTTC; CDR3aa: CASSPALDRGYEQYF
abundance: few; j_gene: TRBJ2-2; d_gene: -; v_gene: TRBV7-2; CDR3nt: TGTGCCAGCAGCTTATTAGCTCCCAGGGGCCTCTACACCGGGGAGCTGTTTTTT; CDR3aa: CASSLLAPRGLYTGELFF
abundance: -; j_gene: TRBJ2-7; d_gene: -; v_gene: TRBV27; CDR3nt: TGTGCCAGCAGTCCCGGCGGAGGGGGCTCCTACGAGCAGTACTTC; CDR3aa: CASSPGGGGSYEQYF
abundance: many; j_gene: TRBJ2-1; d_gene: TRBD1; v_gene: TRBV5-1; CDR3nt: TGCGCCAGCAGTTACAGACAGGGGACCTACAATGAGCAGTTCTTC; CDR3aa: CASSYRQGTYNEQFF
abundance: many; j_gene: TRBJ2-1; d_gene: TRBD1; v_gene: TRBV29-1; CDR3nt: TGCAGCGTTGTACGACAGGGGCACAATGAGCAGTTCTTC; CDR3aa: CSVVRQGHNEQFF
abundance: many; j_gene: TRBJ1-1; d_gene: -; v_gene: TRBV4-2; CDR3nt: TGTGCCAGCAGCCAGCACGGGGGGAACACTGAAGCTTTCTTT; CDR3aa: CASSQHGGNTEAFF
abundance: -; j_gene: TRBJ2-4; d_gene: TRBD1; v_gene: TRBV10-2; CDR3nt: TGCGCCAGCAGTGACTCCGGGACAGGGGGATTCAAAAACATTCAGTACTTC; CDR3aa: CASSDSGTGGFKNIQYF
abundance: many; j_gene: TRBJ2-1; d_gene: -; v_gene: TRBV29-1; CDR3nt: TGCAGCGTTGAGAGCCCCACTTCCTCCTACAATGAGCAGTTCTTC; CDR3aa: CSVESPTSSYNEQFF
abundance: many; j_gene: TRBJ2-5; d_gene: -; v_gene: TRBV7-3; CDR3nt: TGTGCCAGCAGCTTTAGGGCTCAGGGCCCTCAAGAGACCCAGTACTTC; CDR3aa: CASSFRAQGPQETQYF
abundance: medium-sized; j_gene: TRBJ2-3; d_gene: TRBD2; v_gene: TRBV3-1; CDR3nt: TGTGCCAGCAGCCCAAAGGGACTACCCCAACCCGATACGCAGTATTTT; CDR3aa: CASSPKGLPQPDTQYF
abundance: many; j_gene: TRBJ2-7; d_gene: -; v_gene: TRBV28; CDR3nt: TGTGCCAGCAGTTTAATGGTGTTCGGGGACCAAAGCGAGCAGTACTTC; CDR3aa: CASSLMVFGDQSEQYF
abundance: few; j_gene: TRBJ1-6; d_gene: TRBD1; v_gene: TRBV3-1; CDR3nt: TGTGCCAGCAGCTCACAGGGGAGTTCACCCCTCCACTTT; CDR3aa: CASSSQGSSPLHF
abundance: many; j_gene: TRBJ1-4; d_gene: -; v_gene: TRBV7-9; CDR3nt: TGTGCCAGCAGCCCCCTAGAAGGGGGGGAAAAACTGTTTTTT; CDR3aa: CASSPLEGGEKLFF
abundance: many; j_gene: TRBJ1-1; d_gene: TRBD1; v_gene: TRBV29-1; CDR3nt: TGCAGCGGTGACAGGGCCATGAACACTGAAGCTTTCTTT; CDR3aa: CSGDRAMNTEAFF
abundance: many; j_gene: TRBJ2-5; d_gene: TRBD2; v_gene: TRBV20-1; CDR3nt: TGCAGTGCCAAAAGCGGGGGGGTCGGGGAGACCCAGTACTTC; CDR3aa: CSAKSGGVGETQYF
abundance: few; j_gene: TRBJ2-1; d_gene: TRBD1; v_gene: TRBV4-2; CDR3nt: TGTGCCAGCAGCATCCGGGACAGGGAGAACGGGCAGTTCTTC; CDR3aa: CASSIRDRENGQFF
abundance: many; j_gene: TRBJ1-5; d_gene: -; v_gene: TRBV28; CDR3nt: TGTGCCAGCAGTTTAGGCTCGGGACTAACACGAAATCAGCCCCAGCATTTT; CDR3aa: CASSLGSGLTRNQPQHF
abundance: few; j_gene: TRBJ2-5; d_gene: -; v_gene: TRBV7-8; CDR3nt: TGTGCCAGCAGCCCCCCTCGAGGGGCAGGCGAGACCCAGTACTTC; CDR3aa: CASSPPRGAGETQYF
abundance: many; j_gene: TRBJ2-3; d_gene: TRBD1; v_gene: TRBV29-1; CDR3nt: TGCAGCGTTGGGGACAGGGGGCATTCAGATACGCAGTATTTT; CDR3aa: CSVGDRGHSDTQYF